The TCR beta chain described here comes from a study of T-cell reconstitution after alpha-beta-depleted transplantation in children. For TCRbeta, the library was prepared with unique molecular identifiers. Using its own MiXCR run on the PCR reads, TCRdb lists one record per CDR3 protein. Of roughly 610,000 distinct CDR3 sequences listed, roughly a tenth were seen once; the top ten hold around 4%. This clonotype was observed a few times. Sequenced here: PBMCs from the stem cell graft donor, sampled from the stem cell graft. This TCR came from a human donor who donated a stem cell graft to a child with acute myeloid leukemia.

The CDR3 DNA reads as TGTGCCAGCAGCTTAGTTTGGCGGGAGAGGCTCGAGCAGTACTTC. This codes for CASSLVWRERLEQYF. The V gene is TRBV7-2, the J gene TRBJ2-7, with 7 bases that match TRBD2. CDR1 is SGHTA and CDR2 is FQGNSA in the germline V gene. This CDR3 is 15 amino acids long. V dropped 1 base and J dropped 6; count of bases not matched to a gene: 9. The whole variable domain, filled in from reference TRBV7-2 and TRBJ2-7, reads GAGVSQSPSNKVTEKGKDVELRCDPISGHTALYWYRQSLGQGLEFLIYFQGNSAPDKSGLPSDRFSAERTGGSVSTLTIQRTQQEDSAVYLCASSLVWRERLEQYFGPGTRLTVT.